This is a list of T cell receptor beta chains from one sample in a study of blood T cell repertoires in COVID-19. Profiling relied on immunoSEQ multiplex PCR, and the TCRdb table lists in-frame clones only, not all of them. This table has approximately 300,000 clones, 90% appearing once. Sequencing was carried out using peripheral blood. Every receptor here comes from a woman in her forties or fifties with COVID-19, enrolled during active disease. Both conserved end residues are part of each CDR3.

V	J	CDR3
TRBV11-2	TRBJ1-3	CASSFLGGPGNTIYF
TRBV9	TRBJ2-5	CASSVTGQETQYF
TRBV18	TRBJ2-2	CASSSNRDGELFF
TRBV7-2	TRBJ1-6	CASSFRDRKNSPLHF
TRBV7-2	TRBJ2-3	CASSLVDYSTDTQYF
TRBV5-8	TRBJ2-3	CASSFGFSGTITADTQYF
TRBV7-8	TRBJ2-5	CASSLGLKSGKETQYF
TRBV19	TRBJ1-1	CASSTRQGNTEAFF
TRBV18	TRBJ1-4	CASSPRQGTNEKLFF
TRBV30	TRBJ2-2	CAWSAPTSGTGELFF
TRBV27	TRBJ1-5	CASRPYNRGASNQPQHF
TRBV27	TRBJ1-3	CASSGRGGNTIYF
TRBV11-3	TRBJ2-1	CASRLGLAGGLSYNEQFF
TRBV7-9	TRBJ2-1	CASSSMDSKNVHEQFF
TRBV11-3	TRBJ2-7	CASSPGTSPYEQYF
TRBV3-1/TRBV3-2	TRBJ2-2	CASSPPSGGPGELFF
TRBV5-1	TRBJ1-3	CASRGQGFGNTIYF
TRBV7-8	TRBJ1-1	CASSLVAALNTEAFF
TRBV5-8	TRBJ1-1	CASSLGSWGDTEAFF
TRBV24-1	TRBJ2-2	CATSDPRGTGSSGELFF
TRBV7-3	TRBJ1-1	CASSLTPGGADEAFF
TRBV6-5	TRBJ1-2	CASSTQTGVVYTF
TRBV2	TRBJ2-5	CASRPGLARETQYF
TRBV7-3	TRBJ2-7	CASSSRGGVGEQYF
TRBV13	TRBJ2-5	CASSSQEREPFVRTQYF
TRBV6-6	TRBJ2-1	CASSYKRASYNEQFF
TRBV5-1	TRBJ2-1	CASSLVSSAEQFF
TRBV7-9	TRBJ1-2	CASSPNHRGINYGYTF
TRBV30	TRBJ2-5	CAWSGDSGRSSKTQYF
TRBV29-1	TRBJ2-5	CSVDSTTQETQYF
TRBV24-1	TRBJ2-3	CATSDARLARTQYF
TRBV19	TRBJ2-3	CASSERGGADTQYF
TRBV5-4	TRBJ2-7	CASSRGIIAYEQYF
TRBV10-2	TRBJ2-7	CASSGQGITYEQYF
TRBV5-4	TRBJ2-1	CASSQRTGRSYNEQFF
TRBV6-5	TRBJ2-7	CASSTSGTSVYEQYF
TRBV5-1	TRBJ2-2	CASLAGGDTGELFF
TRBV18	TRBJ2-2	CASSPPGTSSFGELFF
TRBV2	TRBJ1-1	CASSGLVPNTEAFF
TRBV10-3	TRBJ2-3	CAISDWTVSTDTQYF
TRBV5-5	TRBJ2-7	CASSPLAEAYEQYF
TRBV18	TRBJ2-1	CASSPVAGGNNEQFF